The text below deals with one TCR beta chain. Its specificity is not known. The CDR3 contains 15 residues. Germline CDR1 LNHDA, CDR2 SQIVND (reference sequence). Germline trimming cut 4 bases from V and 7 bases from J; bases unmatched to any gene: 5. These data originate in a study of T cell responses to AZD1222 COVID-19 vaccine. TCRdb keeps only in-frame clones here, not all; method: immunoSEQ multiplex PCR. Of some 130,000 clones listed, 85% to 90% are singletons. Study results and limitations: Clonal diversity was possibly underestimated; the donors were predominantly white British and more often female. Reportedly, nearly half the spike-specific TCRs target unmutated variant regions. Elevations in Spike-specific TCR breadth and depth followed administration of two AZD1222 doses. The repertoires were collected only after the peak T cell response.

The source of this sequence is an adult in good health. The chain combines TRBV19 with TRBJ2-5, with 14 bases fitting TRBD2. The specimen comprised peripheral blood, sampled on day 0 of AZD1222 vaccination. CDR3 protein: CASSRGLAGEGTQYF. The CDR3 nucleotides read TGTGCCAGTAGTAGGGGACTAGCGGGGGAGGGGACCCAGTACTTC.